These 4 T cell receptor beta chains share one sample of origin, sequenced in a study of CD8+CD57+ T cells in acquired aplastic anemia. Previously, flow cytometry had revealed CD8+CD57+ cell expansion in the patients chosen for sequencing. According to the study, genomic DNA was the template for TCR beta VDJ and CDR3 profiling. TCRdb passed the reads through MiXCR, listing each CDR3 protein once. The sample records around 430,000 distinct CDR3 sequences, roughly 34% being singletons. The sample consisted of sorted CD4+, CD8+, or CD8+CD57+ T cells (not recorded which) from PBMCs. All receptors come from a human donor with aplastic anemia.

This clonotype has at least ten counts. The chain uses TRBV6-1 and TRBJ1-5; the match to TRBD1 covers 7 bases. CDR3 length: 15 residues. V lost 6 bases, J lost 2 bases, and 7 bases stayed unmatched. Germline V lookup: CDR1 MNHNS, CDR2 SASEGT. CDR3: CASSHRGEGNQPQHF. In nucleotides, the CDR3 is TGTGCCAGCAGCCACAGGGGAGAGGGCAATCAGCCCCAGCATTTT.

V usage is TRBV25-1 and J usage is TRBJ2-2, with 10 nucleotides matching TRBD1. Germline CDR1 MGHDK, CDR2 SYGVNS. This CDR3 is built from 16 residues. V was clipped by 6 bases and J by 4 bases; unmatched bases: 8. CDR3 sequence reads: CASSEPGQGPTGELFF. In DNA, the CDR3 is TGTGCCAGCAGCGAACCGGGACAGGGGCCCACCGGGGAGCTGTTTTTT.

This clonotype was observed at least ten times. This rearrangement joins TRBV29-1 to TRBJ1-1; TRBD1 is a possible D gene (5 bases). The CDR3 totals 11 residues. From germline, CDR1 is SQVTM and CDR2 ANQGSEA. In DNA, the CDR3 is TGCACAATTACCAGGGTCACTGAAGCTTTCTTT. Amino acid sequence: CTITRVTEAFF.

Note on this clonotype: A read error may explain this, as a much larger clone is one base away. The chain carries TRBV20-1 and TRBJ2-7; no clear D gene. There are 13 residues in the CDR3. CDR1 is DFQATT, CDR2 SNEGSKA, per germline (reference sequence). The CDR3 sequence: CSARSAANYGQYF. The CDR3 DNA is TGCAGTGCTAGAAGTGCAGCCAACTACGGGCAGTACTTC.